These 21 T cell receptor beta chains were sequenced from one sample in a study of T cell changes during pregnancy in multiple sclerosis. Data came from immunoSEQ multiplex PCR; TCRdb stores just in-frame clones and leaves some out. The sample records under 110,000 clones, around 90% being singletons. Sequencing was performed on peripheral blood, taken before pregnancy. These receptors all stem from a female donor with multiple sclerosis, enrolled in a pregnancy study.

V gene TRBV6-5 combines with J gene TRBJ2-1, with a weak D call TRBD2 (6 bases). Germline V gene sequence: CDR1 MNHEY, CDR2 SVGAGI. This CDR3 spans 14 amino acids. Trimming stripped 5 bases from V and 7 bases from J, with 15 bases between. DNA of the CDR3: TGTGCCAGCAGTCTCCGACTAGGTGCGAATGAGCAGTTCTTC. It encodes CASSLRLGANEQFF.

The rearrangement uses TRBV7-3 and TRBJ2-2, with 8 bases matching TRBD2. This CDR3 contains 15 residues. Germline V gene sequence: CDR1 SGHTA, CDR2 FQGTGA. V was pared by 5 bases and J by 7 bases, with 9 bases of the junction left unmatched. The CDR3 bases are TGTGCCAGCAGCCCCCTCGGGGGGGGGAACGGGGAGCTGTTTTTT. It specifies CASSPLGGGNGELFF.

The V and J genes are TRBV4-3 and TRBJ2-2, with D hard to call. The germline V gene has CDR1 LGHNA and CDR2 YSLEER. Trimming stripped 0 bases from V and 6 bases from J, with 5 bases between. CDR3 length: 13 amino acids. This CDR3 is CASSQELAGELFF. The CDR3 bases are TGCGCCAGCAGCCAAGAACTGGCCGGGGAGCTGTTTTTT.

V usage is TRBV5-1 and J usage is TRBJ2-5; 10 nucleotides align to TRBD1. Germline V lookup: CDR1 SGHRS, CDR2 YFSETQ. The CDR3 length is 15 residues. J lost 5 bases, V lost 4 bases, and 8 bases had no gene match. CDR3 sequence (DNA): TGCGCCAGCAGCCCGGGACAGGGGCTTTTTGAGACCCAGTACTTC. Its translation is CASSPGQGLFETQYF.

This chain uses TRBV19 with TRBJ2-7; 9 nucleotides agree with TRBD1. Germline CDR1 reads LNHDA; CDR2 reads SQIVND (reference sequence). The CDR3 extends over 16 amino acids. J gave up 0 bases and V 6 bases, and 9 bases lay outside the gene matches. CDR3 in DNA: TGTGCCAGTAGAGAGTACGGGACAGGGAGCTCCTACGAGCAGTACTTC. This codes for CASREYGTGSSYEQYF.

The chain uses TRBV5-1 and TRBJ2-3; 7 bases line up with TRBD1. With V trimmed by 3 bases and J by 1 base, 5 bases remained unmatched. The CDR3 totals 15 residues. The germline V gene encodes CDR1 SGHRS and CDR2 YFSETQ. CDR3: CASSSGDRRTDTQYF. DNA of the CDR3: TGCGCCAGCAGCTCCGGGGACAGACGCACAGATACGCAGTATTTT.

The chain combines TRBV6-5 with TRBJ2-5; D might be TRBD2 (7 bases). Germline CDR1 is MNHEY and CDR2 is SVGAGI. The CDR3 covers 16 residues. Between the trimmed V and J ends, which lost 0 bases and 1 base, there was a span of 12 bases. The CDR3 protein is CASSYSIGGGQETQYF. The CDR3 nucleotides are TGTGCCAGCAGTTACTCGATAGGGGGGGGCCAAGAGACCCAGTACTTC.

The V and J genes are TRBV28 and TRBJ2-1; 7 bases are shared with TRBD2. The CDR3 is 14 amino acids. With V trimmed by 5 bases and J by 0 bases, 1 base remained unmatched. Germline V lookup: CDR1 MDHEN, CDR2 SYDVKM. The CDR3 coding sequence is TGTGCCAGCAGTGCTAGCGGCTCCTACAATGAGCAGTTCTTC. The encoded protein is CASSASGSYNEQFF.

The chain has TRBV19 and TRBJ2-3; D not certain. Germline V gives CDR1 LNHDA, CDR2 SQIVND (reference sequence). There are 14 residues in the CDR3. With 6 bases removed from V and 1 base from J, the gap between germline ends came to 11 bases. In nucleotides, the CDR3 is TGTGCCAGTAGAACCCCAGGCCGCACAGATACGCAGTATTTT. Translating it yields CASRTPGRTDTQYF.

The chain combines TRBV19 with TRBJ1-5, with no clear D. The CDR3 consists of 13 residues. The V end lost 0 bases, the J end lost 5 bases, and 5 bases lay between the germline ends. CDR1 is LNHDA, CDR2 SQIVND, per germline (reference sequence). In DNA form, the CDR3 reads TGTGCCAGTAGTATAGATCTTGATCAGCCCCAGCATTTT. Its translation is CASSIDLDQPQHF.

V and J are TRBV5-4 and TRBJ1-2; 7 bases match TRBD1. Germline V gives CDR1 SGHNT, CDR2 YYREEE (reference sequence). The CDR3 is made up of 15 amino acids. Unmatched junction bases numbered 10, after V lost 4 bases and J lost 4 bases. Written as DNA, the CDR3 is TGTGCCAGCAGCCGCGACAGGGTTGGTGGCTATGGCTACACCTTC. This translates into CASSRDRVGGYGYTF.

This rearrangement joins TRBV28 to TRBJ2-2; 9 nucleotides match TRBD2. V lost 3 bases and J lost 1; bases outside the gene matches: 6. Looked up from germline, CDR1 is MDHEN and CDR2 is SYDVKM. This CDR3 contains 17 residues. CDR3 in amino acids: CASSFILAGMNTGELFF. Here the CDR3 DNA reads TGTGCCAGCAGTTTCATCCTAGCGGGAATGAACACCGGGGAGCTGTTTTTT.

This rearrangement joins TRBV7-2 to TRBJ1-1, with TRBD1 matching over 9 bases. The germline CDR1 and CDR2 sequences are SGHTA and FQGNSA. Trimming took 1 base from V and 7 from J; bases not matched to a gene: 7. The CDR3 consists of 15 residues. The CDR3 reads CASSLEGTGFIEAFF. CDR3 in DNA: TGTGCCAGCAGCTTAGAGGGGACAGGGTTTATTGAAGCTTTCTTT. The full variable domain, completed using reference TRBV7-2 and TRBJ1-1, is GAGVSQSPSNKVTEKGKDVELRCDPISGHTALYWYRQSLGQGLEFLIYFQGNSAPDKSGLPSDRFSAERTGGSVSTLTIQRTQQEDSAVYLCASSLEGTGFIEAFFGQGTRLTVV.

The chain joins TRBV5-6 to TRBJ1-1; D call uncertain. V dropped 2 bases and J dropped 1 base, with 9 bases sitting between them. Germline V gene data show CDR1 as SGHDT and CDR2 as YYEEEE. The CDR3 has 14 amino acids. CDR3 nucleotides: TGTGCCAGCAGCTTAGAACCAGGGAACACTGAAGCTTTCTTT. It is translated as CASSLEPGNTEAFF.

The chain combines TRBV27 with TRBJ1-6; D might be TRBD1 (6 bases). The CDR3 is 17 residues long. Germline loops: CDR1 MNHEY, CDR2 SMNVEV (reference sequence). The germline V and J ends were trimmed by 4 bases and 1 base, with 14 bases remaining between them. The CDR3 protein is CASSSIFQGSYNSPLHF. As DNA, the CDR3 is TGTGCCAGCAGTTCCATATTCCAGGGGTCCTATAATTCACCCCTCCACTTT.

The chain uses TRBV15 and TRBJ1-2; 8 bases agree with TRBD1. From germline, CDR1 is LNHNV and CDR2 YYDKDF (reference sequence). The V segment lost 1 base and the J segment 4 bases; nucleotides outside the gene matches: 2. The CDR3 is 14 amino acids. In DNA, the CDR3 is TGTGCCACCAGCAGAGGAGGGACAGGCTATGGCTACACCTTC. Its protein product is CATSRGGTGYGYTF.

The genes are TRBV7-2 and TRBJ2-1; 16 bases line up with TRBD2. V lost 3 bases, J lost 6 bases, and 8 bases stayed unmatched. The CDR3 length is 18 residues. Germline V lookup: CDR1 SGHTA, CDR2 FQGNSA. CDR3 sequence: CASSFSGTSGGAPNEQFF. The CDR3 DNA reads TGTGCCAGCAGCTTCTCCGGGACTAGCGGGGGGGCCCCCAATGAGCAGTTCTTC. Filled out from reference TRBV7-2 and TRBJ2-1, the complete variable domain reads GAGVSQSPSNKVTEKGKDVELRCDPISGHTALYWYRQSLGQGLEFLIYFQGNSAPDKSGLPSDRFSAERTGGSVSTLTIQRTQQEDSAVYLCASSFSGTSGGAPNEQFFGPGTRLTVL.

This clone was observed a single time. This sequence joins TRBV6-5 and TRBJ1-1; D is unresolved. The CDR3 has 13 residues. V lost 6 bases, J lost 3 bases, and 11 bases lay in between. Germline V lookup: CDR1 MNHEY, CDR2 SVGAGI. Written as DNA, the CDR3 is TGTGCCAGCAGGATTACTAGTTACACTGAAGCTTTCTTT. Amino acids: CASRITSYTEAFF.

The chain employs TRBV6-7 and TRBJ1-6; tentatively, D is TRBD1 (5 bases). TRBV6-7 is an ORF, and what it does is uncertain. CDR3 length equals 19 residues. V was trimmed by 2 bases and J by 0 bases, leaving 17 bases between them. CDR3 amino acids: CASSYVGPPTSSYNSPLHF. The CDR3 coding sequence is TGTGCCAGCAGTTACGTGGGGCCCCCAACGAGCTCCTATAATTCACCCCTCCACTTT.

V is TRBV18 and J is TRBJ1-1; D possibly corresponds to TRBD1 (5 bases). V was cut by 2 bases and J by 6 bases, with 7 bases left in between. This CDR3 contains 12 residues. Germline V lookup: CDR1 KGHSH, CDR2 LQKENI. The CDR3 is CASSPGAPEAFF. The CDR3 bases are TGTGCCAGCTCACCAGGGGCCCCTGAAGCTTTCTTT.

The chain recombines TRBV28 with TRBJ2-7; a possible D gene is TRBD1 (6 bases). The length of the CDR3 is 16 residues. The germline gives CDR1 MDHEN, CDR2 SYDVKM. V lost 5 bases and J 3 bases, leaving 20 bases between the germline ends. The CDR3 is CASSQRFTGHVYEQYF. As DNA, the CDR3 is TGTGCCAGCAGTCAGCGGTTTACGGGACACGTCTACGAGCAGTACTTC. Variable domain in full (rest from reference TRBV28 and TRBJ2-7): DVKVTQSSRYLVKRTGEKVFLECVQDMDHENMFWYRQDPGLGLRLIYFSYDVKMKEKGDIPEGYSVSREKKERFSLILESASTNQTSMYLCASSQRFTGHVYEQYFGPGTRLTVT.